This TCR beta chain was recorded in a study of T-cell memory formation after mild COVID-19. Study results and caveats: Some clones that responded turned up in pre-infection memory, which suggests that cross-reactive memory joined in. Researchers could not confirm that second-wave clones peaking on day 37 targeted SARS-CoV-2. Largely, contracting CD4+ clones fell within CM and EM, and contracting CD8+ clones within EMRA.

The CDR3 extends over 16 amino acids. Germline CDR1 reads MNHEY; CDR2 reads SMNVEV (reference sequence). The V gene end was trimmed by 2 bases and the J gene end by 1 base; junction bases not matched to a gene: 3. TCRdb reprocessed the 5' RACE reads with MiXCR, giving one entry per CDR3 protein. The table lists 450,000 to 650,000 distinct CDR3 sequences, over 20% of them singletons. This clonotype was observed a few times. The antigen remains undetermined. This chain joins TRBV27 and TRBJ2-4, with 9 positions matching TRBD2. This sequence was found in an adult woman who had mild COVID-19 (a few samples of this study predate the infection). Cell type and time point are not known. The material sequenced was PBMCs or a T cell subset sorted from them (not recorded which). CDR3 nucleotide sequence: TGTGCCAGCAGTTTAATAGCGGGAGAGGCCAAAAACATTCAGTACTTC. Translation: CASSLIAGEAKNIQYF.